What follows is one T cell receptor beta chain and its context. The sample originates from a study of OX40 agonist ivuxolimab in advanced cancers. Germline V gene lookup returns CDR1 SEHNR and CDR2 FQNEAQ (reference sequence). The CDR3 runs 14 residues. With 5 bases removed from V and 2 bases from J, the gap between germline ends came to 12 bases. The table came from immunoSEQ multiplex PCR; TCRdb's copy has only in-frame clones and leaves some out. The sample has around 50,000 clones; around 86% are singletons. The material sequenced was CD4+ or CD8+ T cells sorted from blood, taken in a trial of the OX40 agonist ivuxolimab. The chain recombines TRBV7-9 with TRBJ2-5; D assignment may be TRBD1 or TRBD2 (5 bases each). The sequence was collected from an adult with an advanced solid tumor such as melanoma, head and neck, liver or kidney cancer. The CDR3 bases are TGTGCCAGCAGCGCGCGAGGGGCACAAGAGACCCAGTACTTC. The encoded protein is CASSARGAQETQYF.